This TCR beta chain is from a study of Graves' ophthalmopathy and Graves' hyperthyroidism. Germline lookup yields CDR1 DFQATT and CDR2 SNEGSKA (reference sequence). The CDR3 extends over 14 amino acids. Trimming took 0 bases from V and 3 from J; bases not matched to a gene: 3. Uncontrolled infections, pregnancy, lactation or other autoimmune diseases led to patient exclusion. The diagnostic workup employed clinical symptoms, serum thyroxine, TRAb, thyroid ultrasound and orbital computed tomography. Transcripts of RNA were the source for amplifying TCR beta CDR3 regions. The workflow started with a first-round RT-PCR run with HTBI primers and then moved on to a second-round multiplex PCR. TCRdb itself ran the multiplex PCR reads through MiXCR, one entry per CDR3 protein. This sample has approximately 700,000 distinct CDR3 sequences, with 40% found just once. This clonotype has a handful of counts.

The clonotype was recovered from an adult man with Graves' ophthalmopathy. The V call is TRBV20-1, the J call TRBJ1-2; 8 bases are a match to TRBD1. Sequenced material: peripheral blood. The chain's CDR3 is CSARDDRGYYGYTF. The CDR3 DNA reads TGCAGTGCTAGAGATGACAGGGGTTACTATGGCTACACCTTC.